This T cell receptor beta chain was sequenced for a study of blood T cell repertoires in COVID-19. Only in-frame clones appear in the TCRdb table, and some are missing; sequencing was by immunoSEQ multiplex PCR. The data show 250,000 to 350,000 clones, more than 70% seen once. Participants were placed into cohorts based on the clinical history they reported. Cohort 3 donors were reported recovered after two negative PCRs, clearance, or symptom resolution. With 5 bases removed from V and 5 bases from J, the gap between germline ends came to 21 bases. The length of the CDR3 is 16 residues. Germline V gene data show CDR1 as LGHDT and CDR2 as YNNKEL (reference sequence).

J is TRBJ1-2 and V is TRBV3-1 (or the pseudogene TRBV3-2), with no clear D. The clonotype comes from a woman in her thirties who had recovered from COVID-19. The sequencing input was PBMCs or T cells enriched from blood (not recorded which). The CDR3 bases are TGTGCCAGCAGCTCCCGGGATCAATCGATGGTATATGGCTACACCTTC. Its translation: CASSSRDQSMVYGYTF.